This paragraph covers one TCR beta chain sequence. In its sample, this clone was seen once. Its antigen remains undetermined. Base qualities were left out, and no much larger clone turns up one base away. This sample stems from a study of blood T cell repertoires in COVID-19 (dated by TCRdb to about 2020). For the study in its entirety: The collaborator samples originated in the United States, Italy and Spain and spanned the acute and convalescent phases of COVID-19. Sample metadata almost always included a de-identified subject ID, COVID-19 status, age in years and sex. The material from the prospective study consisted of cDNA or gDNA derived from T cells, B-cell-depleted T cells, or PBMCs. Samples came from the ongoing ImmuneRACE study (first 160 participants) plus 1,254 subjects from 6 global collaborators. HLA class I and class II types, where available, came from metadata supplied by the sample provider rather than from assay-based typing. The repertoires were made available in a free public database intended to serve as a resource for research on the immune response to SARS-CoV-2. Subjects who had been exposed to COVID-19, were actively infected with it, or had recovered from it provided the deeply sampled blood TCRbeta repertoires that made up the dataset.

The investigation overall reported the following: How much clinical and demographic metadata was included differed by source and by participant, and the metadata was provided uncurated.

V is reduced by 3 bases and J by 3 bases, leaving a spacing of 8 bases between them. As encoded in the germline V gene (reference sequence), CDR1 is LGHDT while CDR2 is YNNKEL. The cysteine opens and the phenylalanine closes a CDR3 of 13 amino acids. Solely the CDR3 DNA is kept, with 39 bases framed from the first base. Collaborating institutions collected whole blood in K2EDTA tubes following their own protocols. For TCRbeta analysis, collaborator samples were shipped as frozen whole blood, as isolated PBMCs, or as DNA extracted from either sample type. TCRbeta CDR3 regions were amplified from genomic DNA by means of the immunoSEQ Assay, a bias-controlled multiplex PCR. Turning to the authors' computational methods: Nucleated cell counts per sample were estimated from amplification of reference gene primers within the assay. To quantify the absolute abundance of each unique TCRbeta CDR3 rearrangement, sequence reads were collapsed and filtered. Productive Simpson clonality was computed per sample as the square root of Simpson's diversity index over productive rearrangements. TCRdb holds this immuneACCESS table with in-frame rearrangements only. Some clones are missing; in checked studies, unresolved V genes explain under half, and the rest has no known cause. Clone size and the V and J calls come from that table; the DNA yielded D and trimming. For this sample there are 150,000 to 160,000 clones; 75% to 95% appear just once. 0.55% of the sample comes from the top ten.

Sequencing was carried out using peripheral blood. The TCR comes from a man aged 50 or older with acute or convalescent COVID-19. The chain uses TRBV3-1 (or the pseudogene TRBV3-2) and TRBJ1-2; the D region possibly corresponds to TRBD1 (6 bases align). The nucleotide sequence reads as follows: TGTGCCAGCAGCCATGGACAGTACTATGGCTACACCTTC. This codes for CASSHGQYYGYTF.